These 6 T cell receptor beta chains originate from one sample sequenced in a study of T cell clonality in common variable immunodeficiency. Study results and caveats: Fewer deletions and N-nucleotide insertions were reportedly seen in common variable immunodeficiency TCR beta sequences.

Which antigens these TCRs recognize remains unknown. The data were produced by immunoSEQ multiplex PCR, yet TCRdb's version contains in-frame clones alone and is incomplete. The sample shows approximately 15,000 clones, none of them appearing just once. Sequencing used peripheral blood mononuclear cells. The receptor set was obtained from a human donor with common variable immunodeficiency.

With respect to this clone: The observed sequence ends 3 residues before the CDR3 terminus, with the missing tail filled in from the germline J gene. The chain uses TRBV7-2 and TRBJ1-4; D not certain. Trimming stripped 1 base from V and 3 bases from J, with 6 bases between. Per the germline V gene, CDR1 is SGHTA and CDR2 is FQGNSA. CDR3 length equals 14 residues. The CDR3 loop reads CASSLGLANEKLFF. The DNA read from the CDR3 is TGTGCCAGCAGCTTAGGGCTTGCTAATGAAAAA.

To note about this clone: The CDR3 extends 3 residues past the end of the read, so its final part is completed from the germline J gene. The V gene is TRBV19, the J gene TRBJ2-7; 7 nucleotides match TRBD2. CDR3 length: 15 residues. Germline V lookup: CDR1 LNHDA, CDR2 SQIVND (reference sequence). The V segment lost 3 bases and the J segment 2 bases; nucleotides outside the gene matches: 7. Here the CDR3 reads CASSIQGGLPYEQYF. The CDR3 bases that were read are TGTGCCAGTAGTATCCAGGGAGGGCTTCCCTACGAG. Using reference TRBV19 and TRBJ2-7 for the parts outside the CDR3, the full variable domain is DGGITQSPKYLFRKEGQNVTLSCEQNLNHDAMYWYRQDPGQGLRLIYYSQIVNDFQKGDIAEGYSVSREKKESFPLTVTSAQKNPTAFYLCASSIQGGLPYEQYFGPGTRLTVT.

As for this clone: The CDR3 end falls 3 residues outside the read, so it is completed with the germline J gene. V gene TRBV7-2 combines with J gene TRBJ2-3; no firm D call. Germline V gene sequence: CDR1 SGHTA, CDR2 FQGNSA. Trimming pared 5 bases from V and 4 bases from J, leaving 10 bases between. The CDR3 runs 13 residues. CDR3 loop: CASSPPSSDTQYF. CDR3 DNA, as far as it was read: TGTGCCAGCAGCCCTCCTAGTTCAGATACG.

In regard to this clone: The CDR3 is cut off 3 residues early in the read; its end comes from the germline J gene. V usage is TRBV29-1 and J usage is TRBJ2-7, with 8 bases identical to TRBD1. CDR3 length equals 13 residues. The ends lost 4 bases at V and 3 bases at J; junction bases unmatched: 5. The germline V gene encodes CDR1 SQVTM and CDR2 ANQGSEA. CDR3 in amino acids: CSVATGALYEQYF. The covered CDR3 bases are TGCAGCGTTGCGACAGGGGCCCTCTACGAG.

This clone came up a few times. The read ends 3 residues early relative to the CDR3; the germline J gene fills the gap. V is TRBV20-1 and J is TRBJ2-5, with 11 bases identical to TRBD2. The CDR3 length is 14 residues. Germline CDR1 and CDR2: DFQATT and SNEGSKA (reference sequence). V shed 1 base and J 4 bases; nucleotides not matched to a gene: 2. The CDR3 region is CSARGLAGIETQYF. Incomplete CDR3 DNA: TGCAGTGCTAGAGGACTAGCGGGAATAGAGACC.

This clone was counted at least ten times. The read stops 3 residues short of the end of the CDR3; the missing end is completed from the germline J gene. The chain employs TRBV18 and TRBJ2-7; 7 bases are a match to TRBD1. Per the germline V gene, CDR1 is KGHSH and CDR2 is LQKENI. The ends lost 3 bases at V and 2 bases at J; junction bases unmatched: 10. CDR3 size: 16 residues. The DNA read from the CDR3 is TGTGCCAGCTCACCGCCCGGGACAGCTCTTACCTACGAG. It codes for CASSPPGTALTYE. The whole CDR3 region reads CASSPPGTALTYEQYF.